This section outlines one T cell receptor beta chain sequence together with its context. This sample stems from a study of T cell changes during pregnancy in multiple sclerosis. Clones were sequenced by immunoSEQ multiplex PCR, and TCRdb holds only the in-frame ones, with some missing. In the table there are over 55,000 clones, about 90% of which are singletons. CDR1 and CDR2 (germline): MNHEY, SMNVEV (reference sequence). V was clipped by 5 bases and J by 2 bases, with 13 bases between them. The CDR3 spans 15 residues. The chain carries TRBV27 and TRBJ2-1; a possible D gene is TRBD2 (5 bases). The sequences come from peripheral blood, collected in the first trimester of pregnancy. The source is a female donor with multiple sclerosis, enrolled in a pregnancy study. CDR3 loop: CASSPLASTYNEQFF. The CDR3 nucleotides are TGTGCCAGCAGTCCGCTAGCTTCAACCTACAATGAGCAGTTCTTC.